This T cell receptor beta chain emerged from a study of blood T cell repertoires in COVID-19. Study background: From the United States, Italy and Spain came samples of acute and convalescent COVID-19. From T cells, B-cell-depleted T cells, or PBMCs came the material, which was cDNA or gDNA.

V was pared by 4 bases and J by 7 bases, with 20 bases between. The CDR3 is 16 amino acids. Germline loops: CDR1 LNHDA, CDR2 SQIVND (reference sequence). In the source study's methods: For nucleated cells, counts were estimated from reference gene primer amplification. Using immunoSEQ multiplex PCR, the repertoire was profiled, and TCRdb retains in-frame clones only, with some absent. That table supplies the V and J calls and clone size; D and trimming were determined from the DNA. Of approximately 140,000 clones in the sample, around 81% were seen once. This TCR derives from a man between 60 and 75 years old with active or convalescent COVID-19. Input material: peripheral blood. The chain uses TRBV19 and TRBJ2-1; maybe TRBD2 (5 bases). The CDR3 coding sequence is TGTGCCAGTAGTAAATCCGGACTGGCCGTGGGGAATGAGCAGTTCTTC. Translation: CASSKSGLAVGNEQFF.